Below, one TCR beta chain is given with its context. Antigen unknown. These data come from a study of blood T cells in healthy people across ages. Whole-study results and caveats: Per-million-T-cell TCR beta diversity fell roughly linearly with age.

The authors ran a second PCR of roughly 6 to 11 cycles using a sample-barcoded 5' primer and a J-beta primer mix. TCRdb used MiXCR to reprocess the 5' RACE reads, holding one entry per CDR3 protein. The data show hundreds of thousands of distinct CDR3 sequences, roughly 40% seen once. Sequencing was performed on blood. The clonotype comes from a man aged 18 to 35 in good health.

CDR3 sequence reads: CASSQDGRGSNNEQFF. The CDR3 coding sequence is TGCGCCAGCAGCCAAGACGGCAGGGGAAGTAACAATGAGCAGTTCTTC. The chain has TRBV4-3 and TRBJ2-1; D is perhaps TRBD1 (6 bases). Per the germline V gene, CDR1 is LGHNA and CDR2 is YSLEER. Trimming shortened V by 0 bases and J by 5 bases, and 14 bases separated the two germline ends. CDR3 size: 16 residues.